These 22 T cell receptor beta chains were all obtained from the same sample, sequenced in a study of blood T cell repertoires in COVID-19. Assay used: immunoSEQ multiplex PCR; TCRdb lists only in-frame clones, some missing. The repertoire includes 220,000 or so clones, under 90% of them detected once, and just under 20% sits in the top ten. Sample: peripheral blood. The receptor source for this set is a man aged 25 to 40 with active or convalescent COVID-19.

The genes are TRBV5-3 and TRBJ2-1, with 10 positions matching TRBD1. TRBV5-3 is classed as an ORF, of uncertain function. V shed 2 bases, J shed 2 bases, and the junction held 1 base outside the gene matches. The length of the CDR3 is 15 residues. The CDR3: CARSLGTGAYNEQFF. In DNA, the CDR3 is TGTGCCAGAAGCTTAGGGACAGGGGCCTACAATGAGCAGTTCTTC.

CDR3 sequence: CASSQLAGQNYGYTF. The CDR3 bases are TGTGCCAGCAGCCAACTGGCTGGACAGAACTATGGCTACACCTTC. The rearrangement joins TRBV3-1 (or the pseudogene TRBV3-2) to TRBJ1-2, with a tentative D call TRBD1 (6 bases). There are 15 residues in the CDR3. Trimming took off 2 bases at V and 2 bases at J, with 12 bases between the two ends. Germline assignment: CDR1 LGHDT and CDR2 YNNKEL (reference sequence).

Concerning this clone: Other DNA sequences in this specimen translate into the identical CDR3. This rearrangement joins TRBV9 to TRBJ2-7, with D maybe TRBD1 (6 bases). CDR3 length equals 12 residues. V lost 5 bases and J 4 bases, leaving 10 bases between the germline ends. Germline loops: CDR1 SGDLS, CDR2 YYNGEE. This chain's CDR3 is CASSATGYEQYF. CDR3 sequence (DNA): TGTGCCAGCAGTGCTACAGGGTACGAGCAGTACTTC. Full variable domain (remainder filled in from reference TRBV9 and TRBJ2-7): DSGVTQTPKHLITATGQRVTLRCSPRSGDLSVYWYQQSLDQGLQFLIQYYNGEERAKGNILERFSAQQFPDLHSELNLSSLELGDSALYFCASSATGYEQYFGPGTRLTVT.

The chain couples TRBV6-5 to TRBJ1-3, with TRBD1 as a possible D gene (5 bases). The CDR3 length is 11 residues. Germline loops: CDR1 MNHEY, CDR2 SVGAGI. V was trimmed by 7 bases and J by 8 bases, leaving 9 bases between them. CDR3 sequence: CASIWGDTIYF. The CDR3 region has the DNA TGTGCCAGCATATGGGGGGACACCATATATTTT.

This rearrangement joins TRBV2 to TRBJ2-2, with D maybe TRBD1 (6 bases). V gave up 6 bases and J gave up 7 bases, with 15 bases separating them. The CDR3 totals 14 residues. CDR1 is SNHLY and CDR2 is FYNNEI in the germline V gene. The CDR3 DNA sequence: TGTGCCAGCAGGAGGGGGATCGGAATCGGGGAGCTGTTTTTT. This sequence encodes CASRRGIGIGELFF.

J is TRBJ2-3 and V is TRBV29-1; 9 bases are shared with TRBD2. With V trimmed by 5 bases and J by 4 bases, 4 bases remained unmatched. This CDR3 has 13 amino acids. Per germline, CDR1 SQVTM and CDR2 ANQGSEA. DNA for the CDR3: TGCAGCGTTTCAGCGGGAGGCCCAGATACGCAGTATTTT. Its protein is CSVSAGGPDTQYF.

This clone was seen just once. The chain uses TRBV7-9 and TRBJ1-1; D might be TRBD1 (5 bases). This CDR3 spans 14 amino acids. The germline V gene has CDR1 SEHNR and CDR2 FQNEAQ (reference sequence). Between the trimmed V and J ends, which lost 10 bases and 4 bases, there was a span of 19 bases. CDR3 coding DNA: TGTGCCATTCCGTCGGGGGGTGGAAGCACTGAAGCTTTCTTT. It is translated as CAIPSGGGSTEAFF. Complete variable domain (other parts from reference TRBV7-9 and TRBJ1-1): DTGVSQNPRHKITKRGQNVTFRCDPISEHNRLYWYRQTLGQGPEFLTYFQNEAQLEKSRLLSDRFSAERPKGSFSTLEIQRTEQGDSAMYLCAIPSGGGSTEAFFGQGTRLTVV.

This clone is a singleton in its sample. CDR3 amino acids: CASSVAGSYEQYF. CDR3 nucleotide sequence: TGTGCCAGCAGCGTAGCCGGGAGCTACGAGCAGTACTTC. The rearrangement links TRBV9 to TRBJ2-7; weak D call: TRBD2 (6 bases). The CDR3 is made up of 13 amino acids. Germline values: CDR1 SGDLS, CDR2 YYNGEE. Trimming cost V 0 bases and J 3 bases, with 7 bases left between them. Drawing the rest from reference TRBV9 and TRBJ2-7, the complete variable domain is DSGVTQTPKHLITATGQRVTLRCSPRSGDLSVYWYQQSLDQGLQFLIQYYNGEERAKGNILERFSAQQFPDLHSELNLSSLELGDSALYFCASSVAGSYEQYFGPGTRLTVT.

This clone was counted a few times. The chain is built from TRBV5-1 and TRBJ1-4, with TRBD1 identical over 9 bases. Germline values: CDR1 SGHRS, CDR2 YFSETQ. This CDR3 is 16 amino acids long. The trim removed 4 bases at V and 0 bases at J, leaving 4 bases unmatched. This CDR3 reads CASSKGQGSTNEKLFF. The CDR3 nucleotides are TGCGCCAGCAGCAAGGGACAGGGATCAACTAATGAAAAACTGTTTTTT.

Only one count was recorded for this clone. The chain is built from TRBV6-2 or TRBV6-3 and TRBJ2-3, with 8 bases identical to TRBD2. Trimming cost V 4 bases and J 0 bases; bases outside gene matches: 12. Germline V gene lookup returns CDR1 MNHEY and CDR2 SVGEGT. CDR3 length: 18 amino acids. CDR3 sequence (DNA): TGTGCCAGCAGTTTCCTCCTAACCTCTAGCGGGAGCACAGATACGCAGTATTTT. This translates into CASSFLLTSSGSTDTQYF.

This clone was seen a few times. The chain has TRBV29-1 and TRBJ2-3; TRBD2 is a possible D gene (5 bases). Between the trimmed V and J ends, which lost 4 bases and 3 bases, there was a span of 8 bases. The CDR3 spans 12 residues. The germline V gene encodes CDR1 SQVTM and CDR2 ANQGSEA. The chain's CDR3 is CSVAGKTDTQYF. Here the CDR3 DNA reads TGCAGCGTTGCGGGAAAAACAGATACGCAGTATTTT.

V and J are TRBV10-3 and TRBJ2-1; 12 nucleotides agree with TRBD2. The CDR3 extends over 15 amino acids. Germline values: CDR1 ENHRY, CDR2 SYGVKD. V lost 4 bases, J lost 10 bases, and 8 bases stayed unmatched. The CDR3 bases are TGTGCCATCAGTGGGGGGGGACTAGCGGGCCTGGAGCAGTTCTTC. Protein: CAISGGGLAGLEQFF.

The chain recombines TRBV2 with TRBJ2-7; D uncertain. The length of the CDR3 is 12 residues. The V and J ends lost 2 bases and 5 bases respectively, with 7 bases between them. Germline V gene data show CDR1 as SNHLY and CDR2 as FYNNEI. CDR3 in DNA: TGTGCCAGCAGTGAACGCAGGAACGAGCAGTACTTC. Translating gives CASSERRNEQYF.

The chain combines TRBV4-2 with TRBJ2-7, with D tentatively TRBD1 (6 bases). The ends were cut back, 4 bases at V and 3 bases at J, with 10 bases in the middle. Germline lookup yields CDR1 LGHNA and CDR2 YNFKEQ. This CDR3 comprises 13 residues. The CDR3 sequence: CASSLGQGYEQYF. Here the CDR3 DNA reads TGTGCCAGCAGCCTGGGACAAGGCTACGAGCAGTACTTC.

The rearrangement links TRBV4-2 to TRBJ2-1; D unclear. Trimming took off 2 bases at V and 8 bases at J, with 13 bases between the two ends. Germline values: CDR1 LGHNA, CDR2 YNFKEQ. The CDR3 is 14 residues long. CDR3 protein: CASSQQAPRHEQFF. The CDR3 DNA follows: TGTGCCAGCAGCCAACAAGCGCCGCGCCATGAGCAGTTCTTC.

The chain employs TRBV19 and TRBJ2-3; 10 bases agree with TRBD2. The CDR3 contains 17 residues. The junction had 10 bases not matched to a gene; V was cut back by 5 bases and J by 2 bases. Germline lookup yields CDR1 LNHDA and CDR2 SQIVND (reference sequence). DNA for the CDR3: TGTGCCAGTAGTGTCGGACTAGCGGAGCTTCTCACAGATACGCAGTATTTT. Translated, it gives CASSVGLAELLTDTQYF.

The chain is built from TRBV7-9 and TRBJ1-4; D might be TRBD1 (6 bases). V dropped 1 base and J dropped 7 bases, with 13 bases sitting between them. Germline V gene data show CDR1 as SEHNR and CDR2 as FQNEAQ (reference sequence). The CDR3 is 15 residues long. The CDR3 bases are TGTGCCAGCAGCTTAGTGGTAGGGGGTGGTGAAAAACTGTTTTTT. It codes for CASSLVVGGGEKLFF.

Only one count was recorded for this clone. The chain uses TRBV6-6 and TRBJ2-3; 7 bases agree with TRBD2. The CDR3 extends over 16 amino acids. Germline V gene data show CDR1 as MNHNY and CDR2 as SVGAGI (reference sequence). V gave up 6 bases and J gave up 3 bases; unmatched junction bases: 12. Written as DNA, the CDR3 is TGTGCCAGCAGGAGTTACCGGGCTAGCGGTACAGATACGCAGTATTTT. This gives the protein CASRSYRASGTDTQYF.

J is TRBJ2-2 and V is TRBV4-3; 11 bases fit TRBD2. The CDR3 loop spans 18 amino acids. CDR1 is LGHNA and CDR2 is YSLEER in the germline V gene. Trimming at V came to 0 bases and at J to 4 bases, leaving 7 bases not matched to a gene. This CDR3 is CASSQDITSGSGTGELFF. The CDR3 DNA sequence: TGCGCCAGCAGCCAAGACATAACTAGCGGGAGTGGCACCGGGGAGCTGTTTTTT.

This clone was seen only a few times. The chain employs TRBV6-4 and TRBJ1-1; no reliable D call. Germline V gene sequence: CDR1 MRHNA, CDR2 SNTAGT. This CDR3 region has 13 residues. V was clipped by 4 bases and J by 0 bases, with 6 bases between them. The CDR3 DNA sequence: TGTGCCAGCAGTGTTCAGGTGAACACTGAAGCTTTCTTT. Translation gives CASSVQVNTEAFF.

The genes are TRBV6-2 or TRBV6-3 and TRBJ1-3; no clear D. Germline CDR1 is MNHEY and CDR2 is SVGEGT. V shed 0 bases and J shed 4 bases, with 13 bases lying between them. There are 16 residues in the CDR3. This chain's CDR3 is CASSYSNLPPGNTIYF. CDR3 in DNA: TGTGCCAGCAGTTACTCGAACTTACCCCCCGGAAACACCATATATTTT.

The rearrangement uses TRBV9 and TRBJ2-7; D is possibly TRBD1 (5 bases). V gave up 4 bases and J gave up 5 bases, with 16 bases separating them. Germline V gene lookup returns CDR1 SGDLS and CDR2 YYNGEE. The CDR3 is 14 residues long. CDR3 loop: CASSPHIDRNEQYF. The DNA for the CDR3 is TGTGCCAGCAGCCCACACATTGACAGAAACGAGCAGTACTTC.